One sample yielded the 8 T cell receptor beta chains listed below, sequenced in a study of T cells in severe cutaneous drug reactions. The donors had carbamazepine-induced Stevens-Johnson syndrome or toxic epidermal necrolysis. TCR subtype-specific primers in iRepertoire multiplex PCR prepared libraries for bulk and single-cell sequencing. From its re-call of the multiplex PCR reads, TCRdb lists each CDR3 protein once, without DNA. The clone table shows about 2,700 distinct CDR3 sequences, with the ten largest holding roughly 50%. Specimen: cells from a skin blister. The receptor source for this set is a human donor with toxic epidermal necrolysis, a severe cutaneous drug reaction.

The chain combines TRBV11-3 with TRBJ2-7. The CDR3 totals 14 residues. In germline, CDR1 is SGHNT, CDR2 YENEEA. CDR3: CASSLGNNAYEQYF.

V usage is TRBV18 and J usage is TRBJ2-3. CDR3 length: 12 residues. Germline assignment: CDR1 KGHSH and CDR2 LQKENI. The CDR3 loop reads CASSPDRDTQYF. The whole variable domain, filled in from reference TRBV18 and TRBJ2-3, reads NAGVMQNPRHLVRRRGQEARLRCSPMKGHSHVYWYRQLPEEGLKFMVYLQKENIIDESGMPKERFSAEFPKEGPSILRIQQVVRGDSAAYFCASSPDRDTQYFGPGTRLTVL.

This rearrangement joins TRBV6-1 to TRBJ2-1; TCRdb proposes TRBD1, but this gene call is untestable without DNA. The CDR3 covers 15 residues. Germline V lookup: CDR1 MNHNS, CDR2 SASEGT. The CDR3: CASSEGGAASNEQFF.

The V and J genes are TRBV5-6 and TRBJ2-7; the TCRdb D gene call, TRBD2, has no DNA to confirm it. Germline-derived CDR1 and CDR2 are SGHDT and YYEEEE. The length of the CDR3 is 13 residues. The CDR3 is CASSPSGRLEQYF.

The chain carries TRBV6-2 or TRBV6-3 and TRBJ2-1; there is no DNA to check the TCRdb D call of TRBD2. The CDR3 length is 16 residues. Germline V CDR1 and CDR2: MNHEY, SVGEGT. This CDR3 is CASTQSPSGRYNEQFF.

CDR3 sequence reads: CVSSPGQPLFYGYTF. This chain uses TRBV6-5 with TRBJ1-2; lacking DNA, the TRBD1 call made by TCRdb goes unchecked. Germline lookup yields CDR1 MNHEY and CDR2 SVGAGI. The CDR3 extends over 15 amino acids.

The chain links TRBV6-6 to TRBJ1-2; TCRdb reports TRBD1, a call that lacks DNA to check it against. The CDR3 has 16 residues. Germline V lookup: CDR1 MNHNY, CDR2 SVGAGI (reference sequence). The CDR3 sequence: CASSSIRGLSSYGYTF.

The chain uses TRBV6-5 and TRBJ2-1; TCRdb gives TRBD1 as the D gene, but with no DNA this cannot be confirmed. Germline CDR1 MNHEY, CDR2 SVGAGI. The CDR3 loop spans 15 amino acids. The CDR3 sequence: CASSRKPGQGNEQFF.